A selection of T cell receptor beta chains follows, all from one sample in a study of human CD4 T cells and Enterobacteriaceae. The repertoire was sequenced with immunoSEQ multiplex PCR; TCRdb's copy has only in-frame clones and lacks some. Of some 30,000 clones listed, 70% to 85% are singletons. Sequenced material: memory CD4+ T cells from blood. The receptors originated from a human donor in good health. CDR3s include the opening cysteine and the closing phenylalanine or tryptophan. The D gene is left open where the match is weak. Size is omitted from some rows. Given values are once, few, many or a class for expanded clones.

v_call	j_call	d_call	cdr3_length	clone_size	cdr3_aa	cdr3_nt
TRBV5-1	TRBJ2-1	TRBD2	17	once	CASSLVLAGGVYNEQFF	TGCGCCAGCAGCTTGGTGCTAGCGGGAGGAGTGTACAATGAGCAGTTCTTC
TRBV7-3	TRBJ1-1	TRBD1	16	-	CASSPVTNRGNTEAFF	TGTGCCAGCAGCCCCGTTACAAACAGGGGGAACACTGAAGCTTTCTTT
TRBV29-1	TRBJ2-3	TRBD1	16	-	CSADPGQGTSTDTQYF	TGCAGCGCTGACCCAGGACAGGGGACTAGCACAGATACGCAGTATTTT
TRBV29-1	TRBJ2-5	-	12	-	CSVYEVQETQYF	TGCAGCGTTTACGAAGTCCAAGAGACCCAGTACTTC
TRBV27	TRBJ2-1	TRBD2	18	-	CASSLSRVAGVVDNEQFF	TGTGCCAGCAGTTTATCGAGGGTAGCGGGAGTCGTCGATAATGAGCAGTTCTTC
TRBV14	TRBJ1-5	-	12	-	CASSQLNQPQHF	TGTGCCAGCAGCCAATTAAATCAGCCCCAGCATTTT
TRBV29-1	TRBJ2-7	TRBD1	14	-	CSVARDRASYEQYF	TGCAGCGTGGCGCGAGACAGGGCCTCCTACGAGCAGTACTTC
TRBV5-4	TRBJ2-5	TRBD1	16	-	CASRTRTGELEETQYF	TGTGCCAGCCGTACCCGGACAGGGGAGCTCGAAGAGACCCAGTACTTC
TRBV2	TRBJ1-4	-	12	-	CASSAGFEKLFF	TGTGCCAGCAGTGCCGGATTCGAAAAACTGTTTTTT
TRBV5-1	TRBJ2-5	-	14	-	CASSLWQLQETQYF	TGCGCCAGCAGCTTGTGGCAACTCCAAGAGACCCAGTACTTC
TRBV6-5	TRBJ1-1	-	15	-	CASSYSSGSPREAFF	TGTGCCAGCAGTTACTCTTCCGGCTCACCCAGAGAAGCTTTCTTT
TRBV6-1	TRBJ2-3	TRBD1	14	once	CASSEGQGGNTQYF	TGTGCCAGCAGTGAAGGACAGGGTGGGAATACGCAGTATTTT
TRBV11-3	TRBJ2-1	-	14	once	CASSPDGAGSEQFF	TGTGCCAGCAGCCCCGACGGGGCGGGAAGTGAGCAGTTCTTC
TRBV6-6	TRBJ2-7	-	16	-	CASSPAGRGGTYEQYF	TGTGCCAGCAGCCCCGCGGGCAGGGGCGGAACCTACGAGCAGTACTTC
TRBV15	TRBJ2-1	TRBD2	21	-	CATSRDLSAGASGRVQWEQFF	TGTGCCACCAGCAGAGACTTGAGCGCTGGGGCCAGCGGGAGGGTCCAATGGGAGCAGTTCTTC
TRBV7-9	TRBJ2-1	-	15	-	CASSEKRTPGAEQFF	TGTGCCAGCAGCGAAAAACGAACTCCGGGGGCTGAGCAGTTCTTC
TRBV11-2	TRBJ2-7	TRBD1	13	-	CASRHTGAYEQYF	TGTGCCAGCAGGCATACAGGGGCCTACGAGCAGTACTTC